This TCR beta chain was captured by sequencing in a study of shared clonotypes between healthy human individuals. Turning to the study itself: A couple of female and three male donors aged 18 to 49 were enrolled.

Generated by immunoSEQ multiplex PCR, the TCRdb table keeps only in-frame clones and is missing some. In the table there are roughly 1 million clones, under 80% of which are singletons. Germline V lookup: CDR1 SGHRS, CDR2 YFSETQ. This CDR3 is built from 15 residues. Deletions cut 1 base from V and 0 bases from J, with 8 bases between. Broader study findings: Sampling covered blood only; tissue repertoires likely differ. Naive subsets, compared against memory subsets, generally had larger estimated richness values. Relative to their counterparts shared across all four donors, non-shared clonotypes exhibited diminished generation probabilities.

To note about this clone: Its antigen is unknown.

The clonotype was recovered from a man younger than 30 in good health. Source material: memory CD4+ T cells sorted from blood. The sample's subset: CD45RA-negative fraction. V gene TRBV5-1 combines with J gene TRBJ1-3; D remains unclear. CDR3 region: CASSLSSVSGNTIYF. For the CDR3, the DNA is TGCGCCAGCAGCTTGTCTTCTGTCTCTGGAAACACCATATATTTT. Full variable domain (rest looked up from reference TRBV5-1 and TRBJ1-3): KAGVTQTPRYLIKTRGQQVTLSCSPISGHRSVSWYQQTPGQGLQFLFEYFSETQRNKGNFPGRFSGRQFSNSRSEMNVSTLELGDSALYLCASSLSSVSGNTIYFGEGSWLTVV.